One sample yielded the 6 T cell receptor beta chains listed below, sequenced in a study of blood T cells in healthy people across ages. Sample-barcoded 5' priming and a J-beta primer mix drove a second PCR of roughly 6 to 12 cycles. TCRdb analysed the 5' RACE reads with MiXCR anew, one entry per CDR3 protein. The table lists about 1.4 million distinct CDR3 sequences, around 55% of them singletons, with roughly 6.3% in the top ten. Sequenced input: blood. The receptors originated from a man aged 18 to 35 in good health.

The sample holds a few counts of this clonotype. The CDR3 is CASSFTGAFNYGYTF. CDR3 nucleotides: TGTGCCAGCAGTTTTACGGGGGCCTTTAACTATGGCTACACCTTC. The chain employs TRBV12-3 or TRBV12-4 and TRBJ1-2; maybe TRBD1 (6 bases). Trimming stripped 3 bases from V and 1 base from J, with 12 bases between. This CDR3 is built from 15 residues.

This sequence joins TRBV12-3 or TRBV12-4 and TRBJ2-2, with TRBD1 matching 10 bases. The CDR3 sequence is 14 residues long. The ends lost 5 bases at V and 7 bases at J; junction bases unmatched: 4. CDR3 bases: TGTGCCAGCAGTCGACAGGGGGCGGACGGGGAGCTGTTTTTT. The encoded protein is CASSRQGADGELFF.

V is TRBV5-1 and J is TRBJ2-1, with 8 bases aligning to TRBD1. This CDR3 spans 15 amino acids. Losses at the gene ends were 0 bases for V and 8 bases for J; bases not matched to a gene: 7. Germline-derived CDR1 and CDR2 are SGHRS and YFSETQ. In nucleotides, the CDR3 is TGCGCCAGCAGCTTGGTTCCCAGGGGGCAGGATGAGCAGTTCTTC. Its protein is CASSLVPRGQDEQFF.

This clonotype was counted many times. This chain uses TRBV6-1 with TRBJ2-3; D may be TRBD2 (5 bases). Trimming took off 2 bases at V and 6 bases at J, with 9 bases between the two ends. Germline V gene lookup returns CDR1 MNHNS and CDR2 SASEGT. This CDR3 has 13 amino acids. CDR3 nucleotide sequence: TGTGCCAGCAGTGAACAGGAGCGGGATACGCAGTATTTT. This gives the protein CASSEQERDTQYF.

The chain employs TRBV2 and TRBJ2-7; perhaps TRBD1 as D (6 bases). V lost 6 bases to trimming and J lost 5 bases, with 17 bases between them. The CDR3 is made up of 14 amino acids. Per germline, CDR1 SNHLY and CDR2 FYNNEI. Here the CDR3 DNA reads TGTGCCAGCAGAGCAACAGGGATTGGGAACGAGCAGTACTTC. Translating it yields CASRATGIGNEQYF. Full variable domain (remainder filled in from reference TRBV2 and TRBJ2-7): EPEVTQTPSHQVTQMGQEVILRCVPISNHLYFYWYRQILGQKVEFLVSFYNNEISEKSEIFDDQFSVERPDGSNFTLKIRSTKLEDSAMYFCASRATGIGNEQYFGPGTRLTVT.

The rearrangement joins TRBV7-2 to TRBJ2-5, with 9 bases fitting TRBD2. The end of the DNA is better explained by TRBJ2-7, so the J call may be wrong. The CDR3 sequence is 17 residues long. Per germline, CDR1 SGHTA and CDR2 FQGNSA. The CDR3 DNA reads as TGTGCCAGCAGCCCCGCCTTATTTGGGACTAGCAGGTACGAGCAGTACTTC. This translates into CASSPALFGTSRYEQYF.